A single sample gave rise to the 26 T cell receptor beta chains below, sequenced in a study of blood T cells in healthy people across ages (dated by TCRdb to about 2015). Receptor libraries were prepared by 5' RACE. The instrument was an Illumina HiSeq 2500. A second PCR of roughly 6 to 11 cycles was run with a J-beta primer mix and a sample-barcoded 5' primer. The public reads were quality trimmed at Q25 with fastp and then assembled into clones with MiXCR by TCRdb, keeping productive beta chains. Every distinct CDR3 protein forms one entry, paired with its most common genes and DNA. The sample table records 600,000 to 850,000 distinct CDR3 sequences; roughly 44% of these occur just once. Of the sample, under 25% is held by the ten largest clones. The sample comprised blood. The receptor set was obtained from a woman aged 55 to 70 in good health.

This clonotype was detected only a few times. V is TRBV12-3 or TRBV12-4 and J is TRBJ2-1; D is undetermined. TRBJ2-7 explains the end of the DNA better; the J call may be wrong. The CDR3 totals 15 residues. CDR3 sequence (DNA): TGTGCCAGCAGTTCACACACGGGCTCCTACAATGAGCAGTACTTC. It encodes CASSSHTGSYNEQYF.

This clonotype was counted ten times or more. The chain couples TRBV29-1 to TRBJ2-5; D perhaps matches TRBD1 (5 bases). Germline-derived CDR1 and CDR2 are SQVTM and ANQGSEA. The CDR3 has 13 amino acids. With 3 bases removed from V and 4 bases from J, the gap between germline ends came to 12 bases. The CDR3, as DNA: TGCAGCGTTGATAAGGGGCGTGGAGAGACCCAGTACTTC. Encoded protein: CSVDKGRGETQYF. The full variable domain, with the rest looked up from reference TRBV29-1 and TRBJ2-5, is SAVISQKPSRDICQRGTSLTIQCQVDSQVTMMFWYRQQPGQSLTLIATANQGSEATYESGFVIDKFPISRPNLTFSTLTVSNMSPEDSSIYLCSVDKGRGETQYFGPGTRLLVL.

This clonotype was counted between two and nine times. The genes are TRBV20-1 and TRBJ2-3; TRBD2 matches 9 bases. The germline gives CDR1 DFQATT, CDR2 SNEGSKA (reference sequence). The CDR3 spans 16 residues. The J segment lost 8 bases and the V segment lost 7 bases, leaving 19 bases of the junction unmatched. The CDR3 loop reads CSVAGAAYLSGGTQYF. CDR3 in DNA: TGCAGTGTAGCGGGGGCCGCATACCTTAGCGGGGGTACGCAGTATTTT.

This chain joins TRBV4-1 and TRBJ2-5, with TRBD2 matching over 10 bases. The CDR3 is 15 amino acids. The V segment lost 4 bases and the J segment 7 bases; nucleotides outside the gene matches: 9. From germline, CDR1 is MGHRA and CDR2 YSYEKL. The CDR3, as DNA: TGCGCCAGCAGCCCATTAGCGGGGGGTACTCGGACCCAGTACTTC. It is translated as CASSPLAGGTRTQYF.

Worth noting for this clonotype: This may arise from a read error, as a much more abundant clone is one base away. The chain couples TRBV4-2 to TRBJ2-7, with 8 positions matching TRBD1. Germline V lookup: CDR1 LGHNA, CDR2 YNFKEQ. Unmatched junction bases numbered 9, after V lost 2 bases and J lost 3 bases. The CDR3 sequence is 16 residues long. The CDR3 DNA reads TGTGCCAGCAGCCAAAATGGGACAGGTTTAGACTACGAGCAGTACTTC. Its protein is CASSQNGTGLDYEQYF.

A remark on this clonotype: Germline is not matched at one junction end, which may reflect a read error. The V call is TRBV18, the J call TRBJ2-1, with 14 nucleotides matching TRBD2. Germline values: CDR1 KGHSH, CDR2 LQKENI. The CDR3 is 15 amino acids. The CDR3 sequence: CAGSSGTSGRGEQFF. The CDR3 DNA is TGTGCCGGCTCGTCCGGGACTAGCGGGAGAGGTGAGCAGTTCTTC.

The chain joins TRBV5-5 to TRBJ2-7; D possibly matches TRBD1 or TRBD2 (5 bases each). The V end lost 4 bases, the J end lost 7 bases, and 21 bases lay between the germline ends. The germline CDR1 and CDR2 sequences are SGHKS and YYEKEE (reference sequence). The CDR3 sequence is 15 residues long. The CDR3 DNA reads as TGTGCCAGCAGCACCGGGACGGGGCCTAGTAGGGAGCAGTACTTC. Translation: CASSTGTGPSREQYF.

In its sample, this clonotype was seen a few times. This sequence joins TRBV6-5 and TRBJ2-5; the match to TRBD2 covers 9 bases. The junction had 10 bases not matched to a gene; V was cut back by 0 bases and J by 11 bases. Germline V gene sequence: CDR1 MNHEY, CDR2 SVGAGI. The CDR3 extends over 15 amino acids. The CDR3 is CASSYSGLAGREQYF. Written as DNA, the CDR3 is TGTGCCAGCAGTTACTCTGGCCTAGCGGGGAGAGAGCAGTACTTC.

The J gene is TRBJ2-3, the V gene TRBV20-1; TRBD2 agrees at 11 bases. The V gene end was trimmed by 1 base and the J gene end by 1 base; junction bases not matched to a gene: 10. Germline lookup yields CDR1 DFQATT and CDR2 SNEGSKA (reference sequence). CDR3 length: 18 residues. In DNA form, the CDR3 reads TGCAGTGCTAGAGCCACGGGACTAGCGGCGGTTGGCACAGATACGCAGTATTTT. Amino acids: CSARATGLAAVGTDTQYF.

The V gene is TRBV11-2, the J gene TRBJ2-5; maybe TRBD1 (5 bases). This CDR3 has 15 residues. CDR1 and CDR2 (germline): SGHAT, FQNNGV. V gave up 2 bases and J gave up 0 bases, with 10 bases separating them. CDR3 amino acids: CASSLRGQNQETQYF. The CDR3 DNA reads as TGTGCCAGCAGCTTAAGGGGCCAGAACCAAGAGACCCAGTACTTC.

The chain is built from TRBV9 and TRBJ1-2, with D possibly TRBD1 on 5 matching bases. Germline CDR1 is SGDLS and CDR2 is YYNGEE. V was pared by 2 bases and J by 0 bases, with 11 bases between. This CDR3 comprises 15 residues. The CDR3 DNA reads as TGTGCCAGCAGCGTCCCCGGGGCCCCTAACTATGGCTACACCTTC. This codes for CASSVPGAPNYGYTF.

The chain employs TRBV12-5 and TRBJ2-4, with 13 bases that match TRBD2. CDR3 length equals 15 residues. V lost 7 bases to trimming and J lost 5 bases; unmatched junction nucleotides: 5. Looked up from germline, CDR1 is LGHNT and CDR2 is FRNRAP. The CDR3 reads CASANGLAGENIQYF. The CDR3 nucleotides read TGTGCTAGTGCTAACGGACTAGCGGGAGAAAACATTCAGTACTTC.

The chain links TRBV9 to TRBJ2-2; 7 bases agree with TRBD1. V shed 4 bases, J shed 0 bases, and the junction held 9 bases outside the gene matches. In germline, CDR1 is SGDLS, CDR2 YYNGEE. The length of the CDR3 is 17 residues. The CDR3 DNA reads TGTGCCAGCAGCAAACAGGGGCGCCTATCGAACACCGGGGAGCTGTTTTTT. Translating it yields CASSKQGRLSNTGELFF.

The rearrangement joins TRBV14 to TRBJ2-4; a weak D match, TRBD2 (5 bases). The DNA matches TRBJ2-7 better at its end, which makes the J call doubtful. Germline assignment: CDR1 SGHDN and CDR2 FVKESK. The CDR3 has 12 residues. CDR3 coding DNA: TGTGCCAGCAGTGATAGGAGGTACGAGCAGTACTTC. This codes for CASSDRRYEQYF.

V and J are TRBV7-6 and TRBJ2-4, with D tentatively TRBD1 or TRBD2 (5 bases each). The CDR3 totals 12 residues. V was cut by 4 bases and J by 13 bases, with 14 bases left in between. Germline V CDR1 and CDR2: SGHVS, FNYEAQ. The CDR3 region has the DNA TGTGCCAGCAGCTGGCAGGGCAGGGAGCAGTACTTC. Protein: CASSWQGREQYF.

The genes are TRBV30 and TRBJ2-4; TRBD2 matches 10 bases. TRBJ2-5 explains the end of the DNA better; the J call may be wrong. This CDR3 is built from 16 residues. Germline CDR1 reads GTSNPN; CDR2 reads SVGIG (reference sequence). CDR3 in amino acids: CAWSLVAGGVMETQYF. The CDR3 DNA reads as TGTGCCTGGAGCCTCGTAGCGGGGGGCGTCATGGAGACCCAGTACTTC.

This clonotype was seen repeatedly, ten times or more. The chain combines TRBV20-1 with TRBJ2-7; D possibly uses TRBD1 or TRBD2 (5 bases each). Germline CDR1 DFQATT, CDR2 SNEGSKA (reference sequence). This CDR3 comprises 13 residues. V was cut by 0 bases and J by 9 bases, with 15 bases left in between. Here the CDR3 DNA reads TGCAGTGCTAGAGATTTTCAGGGAGTGGTGCAGTACTTC. Amino acid sequence: CSARDFQGVVQYF.

The gene calls are TRBV21-1 and TRBJ2-7; TRBD1 reflects the table's D call only, with no check against the DNA. TRBV21-1 is assigned pseudogene status. This CDR3 region has 13 residues. DNA for the CDR3: TGTGCCAGCAGCAAAGGACCTGTGGACGAGCAGTACTTC. It translates to CASSKGPVDEQYF.

This chain joins TRBV27 and TRBJ2-7; TRBD2 matches at 7 bases. J was trimmed by 5 bases and V by 7 bases; bases with no gene match: 11. CDR3 length equals 14 residues. Per germline, CDR1 MNHEY and CDR2 SMNVEV (reference sequence). The CDR3 DNA sequence: TGTGCCAGCACTACCCGCGGGGGTGAGGACGAGCAGTACTTC. It encodes CASTTRGGEDEQYF.

This clonotype is categorized as medium-sized. V usage is TRBV11-1 and J usage is TRBJ1-3; D ambiguous. V lost 0 bases and J 4 bases, leaving 10 bases between the germline ends. The CDR3 extends over 15 amino acids. Germline-derived CDR1 and CDR2 are SGHAT and FQDESV (reference sequence). The CDR3 is CASSLALTEGNTIYF. The CDR3 coding sequence is TGTGCCAGCAGCTTAGCGCTGACGGAAGGAAACACCATATATTTT.

This clonotype was counted a few times. The DNA of the CDR3 is TGCGCCAGCAGCCAAGATTCCTCCTCGCCAAACTATGGCTACACCTTC. It translates to CASSQDSSSPNYGYTF. V gene TRBV4-3 combines with J gene TRBJ1-2; D gene uncertain. The germline V gene has CDR1 LGHNA and CDR2 YSLEER. V lost 0 bases and J 2 bases, leaving 13 bases between the germline ends. The CDR3 contains 16 residues.

This chain connects TRBV27 to TRBJ2-7; D may be TRBD2 (6 bases). V was shortened by 5 bases and J by 8 bases, with 25 bases between the two germline ends. Per germline, CDR1 MNHEY and CDR2 SMNVEV (reference sequence). The CDR3 is 16 residues long. CDR3 in DNA: TGTGCCAGCAGTCCCTCAAGCGGGCACTGGCCATTGAAGCAGTACTTC. This sequence encodes CASSPSSGHWPLKQYF.

J is TRBJ2-5 and V is TRBV21-1; the DNA was not compared with TRBD1, the D call given in the table. TRBV21-1 is a pseudogene locus. CDR3 length: 16 residues. CDR3 residues: CASSTKGTGNQETQYF. The CDR3 DNA reads TGTGCCAGCAGCACTAAAGGGACAGGAAACCAAGAGACCCAGTACTTC.

This clonotype occurred many times. The rearrangement links TRBV6-2 or TRBV6-3 to TRBJ1-2; D gene uncertain. There are 11 residues in the CDR3. V shed 2 bases and J shed 2 bases, with 0 bases lying between them. Germline CDR1 is MNHEY and CDR2 is SVGEGT. The CDR3 region has the DNA TGTGCCAGCAGTTACAACTATGGCTACACCTTC. This codes for CASSYNYGYTF.

This clonotype was counted only a few times. The J gene is TRBJ1-5, the V gene TRBV12-3 or TRBV12-4; 7 bases map to TRBD1. CDR3 length equals 15 residues. Trimming cost V 9 bases and J 0 bases; bases outside gene matches: 8. DNA for the CDR3: TGTGCCAGTCGGGACAGATTTTATAGCAATCAGCCCCAGCATTTT. Its protein is CASRDRFYSNQPQHF.

In this sample, this clonotype turned up a few times. The V gene is TRBV7-9, the J gene TRBJ2-3; TRBD1 is a possible D gene (6 bases). The CDR3 covers 15 residues. V was cut by 5 bases and J by 4 bases, with 16 bases left in between. Germline CDR1 SEHNR, CDR2 FQNEAQ (reference sequence). The CDR3 DNA reads TGTGCCAGCAGCCCCATTGGGGGCAACGCAGATACGCAGTATTTT. Its protein is CASSPIGGNADTQYF.